These 32 T cell receptor beta chains share one sample of origin, sequenced in a study of blood T cell repertoires in COVID-19. Profiled with immunoSEQ multiplex PCR; TCRdb holds only in-frame clones, not every one. Among tens of thousands of clones listed, around 86% were seen once. Sequencing used peripheral blood. Every receptor here comes from a human donor in a cohort sampled during active COVID-19.

V is TRBV27 and J is TRBJ1-1, with TRBD1 matching 7 bases. Germline V gives CDR1 MNHEY, CDR2 SMNVEV (reference sequence). There are 13 residues in the CDR3. The V and J ends lost 5 bases and 10 bases, in that order; junction bases with no gene match: 10. The CDR3 sequence: CASSTAGGQIAFF. DNA of the CDR3: TGTGCCAGCAGTACAGCTGGGGGACAGATAGCTTTCTTT.

CDR3 protein: CASSLSATGDYEQYF. The CDR3 coding sequence is TGTGCCAGCAGCTTATCGGCGACAGGGGACTACGAGCAGTACTTC. This rearrangement joins TRBV7-2 to TRBJ2-7, with 8 bases identical to TRBD1. Germline values: CDR1 SGHTA, CDR2 FQGNSA. This CDR3 is built from 15 residues. V was pared by 2 bases and J by 3 bases, with 6 bases of the junction left unmatched.

The J gene is TRBJ2-3, the V gene TRBV11-2; 12 bases agree with TRBD1. CDR1 is SGHAT and CDR2 is FQNNGV in the germline V gene. Trimming removed 4 bases from V and 4 bases from J; junction bases left unmatched: 15. The CDR3 has 19 residues. CDR3 residues: CASSSPRDRGLPRADTQYF. CDR3 in DNA: TGTGCCAGCAGCTCCCCCCGGGACAGGGGGCTACCGCGGGCAGATACGCAGTATTTT.

This chain links TRBV9 with TRBJ2-1, with D unresolved. Looked up from germline, CDR1 is SGDLS and CDR2 is YYNGEE. V gave up 0 bases and J gave up 0 bases, with 7 bases separating them. The CDR3 spans 15 residues. The CDR3, as DNA: TGTGCCAGCAGCGTAGATCTTCGCTCCTACAATGAGCAGTTCTTC. Translated, it gives CASSVDLRSYNEQFF.

The chain couples TRBV5-1 to TRBJ1-5; 7 nucleotides line up with TRBD1. J gave up 3 bases and V 0 bases, and 3 bases lay outside the gene matches. CDR1 is SGHRS, CDR2 YFSETQ, per germline. The CDR3 sequence is 15 residues long. Here the CDR3 reads CASSLGDRDNQPQHF. CDR3 nucleotide sequence: TGCGCCAGCAGCTTGGGAGACAGGGACAATCAGCCCCAGCATTTT.

This rearrangement joins TRBV6-5 to TRBJ2-1, with a possible D match to TRBD2 (5 bases). V lost 6 bases, J lost 6 bases, and 15 bases lay in between. The CDR3 loop spans 14 amino acids. CDR1 and CDR2 from the germline V gene are MNHEY and SVGAGI. The CDR3 protein is CASRRTWTPNEQFF. CDR3 bases: TGTGCCAGCAGGCGGACTTGGACCCCCAATGAGCAGTTCTTC.

The chain employs TRBV5-8 and TRBJ2-1, with TRBD1 as a possible D gene (5 bases). The germline V gene encodes CDR1 SGHTS and CDR2 YDEGEE. V lost 5 bases and J lost 5, with 14 bases in between. The CDR3 extends over 14 amino acids. Written as DNA, the CDR3 is TGTGCCAGCAGGTTAGCAGGGCGCGACAATGAGCAGTTCTTC. Amino acid sequence: CASRLAGRDNEQFF.

The chain carries TRBV28 and TRBJ1-1; TRBD1 aligns across 9 bases. The CDR3 covers 14 residues. J gave up 5 bases and V 4 bases, and 5 bases lay outside the gene matches. CDR1 is MDHEN, CDR2 SYDVKM, per germline. The DNA of the CDR3 is TGTGCCAGCAGTTCGGGGGACAGGGTGACTGAAGCTTTCTTT. Its protein is CASSSGDRVTEAFF. Full variable domain (outside the CDR3, taken from reference TRBV28 and TRBJ1-1): DVKVTQSSRYLVKRTGEKVFLECVQDMDHENMFWYRQDPGLGLRLIYFSYDVKMKEKGDIPEGYSVSREKKERFSLILESASTNQTSMYLCASSSGDRVTEAFFGQGTRLTVV.

The J gene is TRBJ1-2, the V gene TRBV27, with TRBD1 as a possible D gene (6 bases). The CDR3 covers 14 residues. Looked up from germline, CDR1 is MNHEY and CDR2 is SMNVEV (reference sequence). Trimming stripped 6 bases from V and 4 bases from J, with 15 bases between. CDR3 nucleotides: TGTGCCAGCAGCCGCACAGGGTTTGTCTATGGCTACACCTTC. This codes for CASSRTGFVYGYTF.

The chain carries TRBV7-6 and TRBJ2-2; 13 positions match TRBD2. The germline V gene encodes CDR1 SGHVS and CDR2 FNYEAQ. Losses at the gene ends were 5 bases for V and 0 bases for J; bases not matched to a gene: 6. This CDR3 region has 18 residues. The CDR3 DNA reads as TGTGCCAGCAGCCCTGGACTAGCGGGAGAAACGAACACCGGGGAGCTGTTTTTT. Its translation is CASSPGLAGETNTGELFF.

This clone is a singleton in its sample. The V call is TRBV6-5, the J call TRBJ1-2, with D possibly matching TRBD1 (5 bases). Deletions cut 2 bases from V and 1 base from J, with 8 bases between. The germline gives CDR1 MNHEY, CDR2 SVGAGI. This CDR3 has 14 residues. The DNA of the CDR3 is TGTGCCAGCAGTTACAGGGGTGGTAACTATGGCTACACCTTC. The encoded protein is CASSYRGGNYGYTF.

This sequence joins TRBV6-5 and TRBJ2-7, with 9 bases fitting TRBD1. CDR3 length: 15 residues. Germline CDR1 and CDR2: MNHEY and SVGAGI. J gave up 0 bases and V 9 bases, and 9 bases lay outside the gene matches. In DNA, the CDR3 is TGTGCCAGAAATACCTGGGACAGGGTCTCCTACGAGCAGTACTTC. Translated: CARNTWDRVSYEQYF.

This clone was seen just once. The rearrangement uses TRBV28 and TRBJ2-7, with a possible D match to TRBD1 (5 bases). The germline CDR1 and CDR2 sequences are MDHEN and SYDVKM. Trimming pared 7 bases from V and 3 bases from J, leaving 7 bases between. The CDR3 length is 11 residues. CDR3 sequence reads: CASTTGYEQYF. DNA of the CDR3: TGTGCCAGCACCACAGGCTACGAGCAGTACTTC.

This clone was seen once. Other DNA sequences within the sample encode an identical CDR3. This chain connects TRBV5-4 to TRBJ2-7; TRBD1 might be the D (5 bases). V gave up 0 bases and J gave up 4 bases, with 8 bases separating them. Per germline, CDR1 SGHNT and CDR2 YYREEE (reference sequence). The CDR3 runs to 13 residues. The CDR3 loop is CASSLAGSYEQYF. In nucleotides, the CDR3 is TGTGCCAGCAGCTTGGCAGGGTCATACGAGCAGTACTTC.

The chain joins TRBV10-3 to TRBJ2-1; 8 nucleotides line up with TRBD1. The J segment lost 6 bases and the V segment lost 4 bases, leaving 8 bases of the junction unmatched. CDR1 is ENHRY, CDR2 SYGVKD, per germline. CDR3 length: 15 amino acids. CDR3 bases: TGTGCCATCAGTGGGGACAGGAGGCCGAGCAATGAGCAGTTCTTC. It specifies CAISGDRRPSNEQFF.

This clone was found a few times. The V gene is TRBV7-3, the J gene TRBJ2-7, with 10 bases that match TRBD1. The CDR3 sequence is 12 residues long. The ends lost 4 bases at V and 6 bases at J; junction bases unmatched: 0. Per germline, CDR1 SGHTA and CDR2 FQGTGA. The CDR3: CASSWTGGEQYF. The CDR3 bases are TGTGCCAGCAGCTGGACAGGGGGCGAGCAGTACTTC. Looking up the rest from reference TRBV7-3 and TRBJ2-7 gives the full variable domain: GAGVSQTPSNKVTEKGKYVELRCDPISGHTALYWYRQSLGQGPEFLIYFQGTGAADDSGLPNDRFFAVRPEGSVSTLKIQRTERGDSAVYLCASSWTGGEQYFGPGTRLTVT.

The rearrangement joins TRBV27 to TRBJ2-1; 9 bases are a match to TRBD1. This CDR3 has 15 amino acids. Trimming at V came to 6 bases and at J to 8 bases, leaving 11 bases not matched to a gene. Germline CDR1 reads MNHEY; CDR2 reads SMNVEV (reference sequence). CDR3 nucleotide sequence: TGTGCCAGCAGCCCCCGGGACAGGGTAACGGATGAGCAGTTCTTC. Protein product: CASSPRDRVTDEQFF.

V gene TRBV28 combines with J gene TRBJ1-3; D possibly corresponds to TRBD1 (6 bases). From germline, CDR1 is MDHEN and CDR2 SYDVKM. The germline V and J ends were trimmed by 8 bases and 0 bases, with 17 bases remaining between them. The CDR3 consists of 16 residues. The CDR3 coding sequence is TGTGCCAGCGACAGTGGTCACAGGGCCTCTGGAAACACCATATATTTT. This codes for CASDSGHRASGNTIYF.

The chain uses TRBV18 and TRBJ1-1, with D unresolved. The V end was cut by 0 bases, the J end by 1 base, with 6 bases between. The CDR3 sequence is 14 residues long. The germline V gene has CDR1 KGHSH and CDR2 LQKENI. The CDR3 region is CASSPPLGNTEAFF. The CDR3 DNA reads TGTGCCAGCTCACCACCGCTCGGGAACACTGAAGCTTTCTTT.

This clone was detected once. The chain is built from TRBV5-4 and TRBJ2-3; tentative D call: TRBD2 (5 bases). Germline V gene data show CDR1 as SGHNT and CDR2 as YYREEE (reference sequence). The CDR3 runs 14 residues. V lost 0 bases and J 2 bases, leaving 7 bases between the germline ends. The CDR3 nucleotides read TGTGCCAGCAGCTTGGTCCGGGACACAGATACGCAGTATTTT. Its translation is CASSLVRDTDTQYF.

This chain connects TRBV6-5 to TRBJ2-1; D uncertain. The germline V gene encodes CDR1 MNHEY and CDR2 SVGAGI. V was clipped by 5 bases and J by 7 bases, with 18 bases between them. This CDR3 contains 15 residues. The CDR3 nucleotides are TGTGCCAGCAGTCCGTTCCCCGAGCTCGAGAATGAGCAGTTCTTC. This sequence encodes CASSPFPELENEQFF.

The chain is built from TRBV10-1 and TRBJ1-1; D is ambiguous. Germline V CDR1 and CDR2: WNHNN, SYGVQD (reference sequence). The CDR3 runs to 11 residues. V gave up 8 bases and J gave up 4 bases, with 8 bases separating them. CDR3 amino acids: CASEIRTEAFF. CDR3 nucleotides: TGCGCCAGCGAGATCCGCACTGAAGCTTTCTTT.

The chain combines TRBV14 with TRBJ2-1, with a tentative D call TRBD1 (5 bases). Germline V gene lookup returns CDR1 SGHDN and CDR2 FVKESK. V lost 1 base and J 6 bases, leaving 13 bases between the germline ends. The CDR3 contains 15 residues. Written as DNA, the CDR3 is TGTGCCAGCAGCCAAGTAACAGGTACGCGCAATGAGCAGTTCTTC. Amino acids: CASSQVTGTRNEQFF.

In its sample, this clone was seen once. The chain combines TRBV30 with TRBJ2-1, with D maybe TRBD2 (6 bases). The CDR3 has 14 amino acids. V was shortened by 0 bases and J by 9 bases, with 15 bases between the two germline ends. CDR1 GTSNPN and CDR2 SVGIG come from the germline V gene (reference sequence). The CDR3 sequence: CAWSVHGNGGEQFF. The CDR3 coding sequence is TGTGCCTGGAGTGTACATGGGAACGGGGGTGAGCAGTTCTTC. Combining the CDR3 with reference TRBV30 and TRBJ2-1 gives the whole variable domain SQTIHQWPATLVQPVGSPLSLECTVEGTSNPNLYWYRQAAGRGLQLLFYSVGIGQISSEVPQNLSASRPQDRQFILSSKKLLLSDSGFYLCAWSVHGNGGEQFFGPGTRLTVL.

The rearrangement uses TRBV19 and TRBJ2-3, with TRBD2 matching 15 bases. Germline CDR1 is LNHDA and CDR2 is SQIVND (reference sequence). This CDR3 region has 16 residues. V was clipped by 9 bases and J by 3 bases; unmatched bases: 7. CDR3 DNA: TGTGCCAGCCGACCTGGGACTAGCGGGAGGACAGATACGCAGTATTTT. Its protein is CASRPGTSGRTDTQYF. The whole variable domain, filled in from reference TRBV19 and TRBJ2-3, reads DGGITQSPKYLFRKEGQNVTLSCEQNLNHDAMYWYRQDPGQGLRLIYYSQIVNDFQKGDIAEGYSVSREKKESFPLTVTSAQKNPTAFYLCASRPGTSGRTDTQYFGPGTRLTVL.

The V gene is TRBV9, the J gene TRBJ2-5, with no clear D. Germline CDR1 is SGDLS and CDR2 is YYNGEE. There are 13 residues in the CDR3. Trimming shortened V by 0 bases and J by 5 bases, and 8 bases separated the two germline ends. The CDR3 protein is CASSVVEWETQYF. DNA of the CDR3: TGTGCCAGCAGCGTAGTCGAGTGGGAGACCCAGTACTTC.

This clone was picked up a small number of times. The rearrangement joins TRBV27 to TRBJ2-7; 11 bases are a match to TRBD1. Germline V gene lookup returns CDR1 MNHEY and CDR2 SMNVEV (reference sequence). J gave up 5 bases and V 7 bases, and 4 bases lay outside the gene matches. The CDR3 has 13 residues. In nucleotides, the CDR3 is TGTGCCAGCATGGACAGGGGGCTACACGAGCAGTACTTC. It yields the protein CASMDRGLHEQYF.

The chain has TRBV11-2 and TRBJ1-2, with a possible D match to TRBD1 (5 bases). The V gene's germline CDR1 is SGHAT and CDR2 FQNNGV. Trimming stripped 4 bases from V and 3 bases from J, with 9 bases between. This CDR3 is 13 amino acids long. In nucleotides, the CDR3 is TGTGCCAGCAGCTACGGGGGAGACTATGGCTACACCTTC. The encoded protein is CASSYGGDYGYTF.

V gene TRBV5-4 combines with J gene TRBJ2-2, with D perhaps matching TRBD2 (5 bases). V was trimmed by 2 bases and J by 6 bases, leaving 14 bases between them. CDR1 is SGHNT, CDR2 YYREEE, per germline (reference sequence). The CDR3 is 15 amino acids. The CDR3 region is CASSFGESWAGELFF. In DNA, the CDR3 is TGTGCCAGCAGCTTTGGGGAGTCTTGGGCCGGGGAGCTGTTTTTT.

The chain employs TRBV11-2 and TRBJ2-7; perhaps TRBD2 as D (5 bases). The V end was cut by 6 bases, the J end by 6 bases, with 18 bases between. CDR3 length: 14 amino acids. The germline V gene has CDR1 SGHAT and CDR2 FQNNGV. The CDR3 bases are TGTGCCAGCAGACGGATAACGGGATTCAGCGAGCAGTACTTC. Protein: CASRRITGFSEQYF. Based on the CDR3 plus reference TRBV11-2 and TRBJ2-7, the full variable domain is EAGVAQSPRYKIIEKRQSVAFWCNPISGHATLYWYQQILGQGPKLLIQFQNNGVVDDSQLPKDRFSAERLKGVDSTLKIQPAKLEDSAVYLCASRRITGFSEQYFGPGTRLTVT.

V is TRBV5-1 and J is TRBJ2-2, with D possibly matching TRBD2 (5 bases). Trimming shortened V by 4 bases and J by 7 bases, and 11 bases separated the two germline ends. Germline V gene sequence: CDR1 SGHRS, CDR2 YFSETQ. The CDR3 spans 13 residues. For the CDR3, the DNA is TGCGCCAGCAGCCTAGCAGTGGGCGGGGAGCTGTTTTTT. This encodes CASSLAVGGELFF.

CDR3 DNA sequence: TGTGCCAGCAGTTCTCAGGGGACAGGGGGCTGGGAGCAGTACTTC. Protein product: CASSSQGTGGWEQYF. The chain links TRBV6-5 to TRBJ2-7, with 12 bases matching TRBD1. The germline CDR1 and CDR2 sequences are MNHEY and SVGAGI. The CDR3 loop spans 15 amino acids. Trimming removed 4 bases from V and 7 bases from J; junction bases left unmatched: 8.